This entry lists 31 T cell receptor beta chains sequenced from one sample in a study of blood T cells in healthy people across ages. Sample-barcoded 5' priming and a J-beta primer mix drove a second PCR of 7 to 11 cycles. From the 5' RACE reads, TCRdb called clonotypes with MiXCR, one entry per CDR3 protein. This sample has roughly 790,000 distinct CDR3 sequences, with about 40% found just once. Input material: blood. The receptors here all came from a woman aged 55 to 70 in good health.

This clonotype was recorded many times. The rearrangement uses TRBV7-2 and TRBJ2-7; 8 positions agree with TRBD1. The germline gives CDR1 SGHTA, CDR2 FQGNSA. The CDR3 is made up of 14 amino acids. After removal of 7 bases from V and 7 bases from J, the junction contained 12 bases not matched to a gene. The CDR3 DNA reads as TGTGCCAGCAACCTCGGACAGGGTCGGAATGAGCAGTACTTC. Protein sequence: CASNLGQGRNEQYF.

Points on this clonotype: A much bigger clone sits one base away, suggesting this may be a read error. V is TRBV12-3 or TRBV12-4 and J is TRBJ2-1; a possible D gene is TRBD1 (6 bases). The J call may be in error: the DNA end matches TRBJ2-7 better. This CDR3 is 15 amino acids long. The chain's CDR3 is CASNQEADSYNEQYF. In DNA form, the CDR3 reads TGTGCCAGCAACCAGGAGGCGGACAGCTACAATGAGCAGTACTTC.

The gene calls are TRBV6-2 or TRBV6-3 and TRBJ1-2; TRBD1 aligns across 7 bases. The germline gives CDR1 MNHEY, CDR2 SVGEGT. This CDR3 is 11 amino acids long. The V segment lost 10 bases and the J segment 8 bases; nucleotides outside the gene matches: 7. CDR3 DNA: TGTGCCACAGCGACAGGGTACGGCTACACCTTC. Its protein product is CATATGYGYTF.

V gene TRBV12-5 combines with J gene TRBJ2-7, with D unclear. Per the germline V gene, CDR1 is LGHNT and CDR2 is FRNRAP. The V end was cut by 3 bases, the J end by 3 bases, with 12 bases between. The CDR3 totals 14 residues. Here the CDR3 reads CASGFDESFYEQYF. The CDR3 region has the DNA TGTGCTAGTGGTTTCGACGAAAGCTTCTACGAGCAGTACTTC.

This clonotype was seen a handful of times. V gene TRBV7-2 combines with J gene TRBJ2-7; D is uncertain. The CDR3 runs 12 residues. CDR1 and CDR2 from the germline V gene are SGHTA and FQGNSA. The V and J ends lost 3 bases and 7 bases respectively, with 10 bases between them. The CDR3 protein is CASSFNSNEQYF. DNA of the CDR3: TGTGCCAGCAGCTTTAATTCGAATGAGCAGTACTTC.

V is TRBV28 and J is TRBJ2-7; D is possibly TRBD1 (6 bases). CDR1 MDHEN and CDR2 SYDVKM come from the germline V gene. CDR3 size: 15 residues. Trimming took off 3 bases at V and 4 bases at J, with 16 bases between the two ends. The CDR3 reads CASSFPPGQTYEQYF. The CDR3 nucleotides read TGTGCCAGCAGTTTTCCCCCTGGACAGACATACGAGCAGTACTTC.

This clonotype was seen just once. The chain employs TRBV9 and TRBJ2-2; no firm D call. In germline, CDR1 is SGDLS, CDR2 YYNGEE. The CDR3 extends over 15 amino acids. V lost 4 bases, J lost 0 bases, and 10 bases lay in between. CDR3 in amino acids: CASSPVGTNTGELFF. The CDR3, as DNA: TGTGCCAGCAGCCCAGTCGGAACGAACACCGGGGAGCTGTTTTTT.

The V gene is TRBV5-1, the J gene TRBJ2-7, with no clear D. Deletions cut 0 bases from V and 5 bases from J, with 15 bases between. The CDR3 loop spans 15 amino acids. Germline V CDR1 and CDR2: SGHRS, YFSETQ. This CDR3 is CASSLDGRLSNEQYF. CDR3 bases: TGCGCCAGCAGCTTGGACGGCAGGCTAAGCAACGAGCAGTACTTC.

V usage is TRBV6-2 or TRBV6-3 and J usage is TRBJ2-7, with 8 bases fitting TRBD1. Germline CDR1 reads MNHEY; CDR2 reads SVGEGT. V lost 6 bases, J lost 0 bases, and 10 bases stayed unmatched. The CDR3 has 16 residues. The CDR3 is CASRDLDRGDSYEQYF. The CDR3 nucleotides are TGTGCCAGCAGAGACCTAGACAGGGGCGACTCCTACGAGCAGTACTTC.

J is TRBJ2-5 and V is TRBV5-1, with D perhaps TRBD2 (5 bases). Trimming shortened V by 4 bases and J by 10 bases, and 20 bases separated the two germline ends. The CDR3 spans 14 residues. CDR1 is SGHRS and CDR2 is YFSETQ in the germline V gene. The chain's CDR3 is CASSASRVLSDQYF. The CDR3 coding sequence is TGCGCCAGCAGCGCTAGCCGGGTCCTAAGCGACCAGTACTTC. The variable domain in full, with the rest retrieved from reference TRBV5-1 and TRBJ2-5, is KAGVTQTPRYLIKTRGQQVTLSCSPISGHRSVSWYQQTPGQGLQFLFEYFSETQRNKGNFPGRFSGRQFSNSRSEMNVSTLELGDSALYLCASSASRVLSDQYFGPGTRLLVL.

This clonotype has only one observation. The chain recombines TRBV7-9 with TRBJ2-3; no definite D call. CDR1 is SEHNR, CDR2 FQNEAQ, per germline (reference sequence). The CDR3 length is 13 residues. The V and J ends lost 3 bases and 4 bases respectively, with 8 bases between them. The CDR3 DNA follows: TGTGCCAGCAGCTTGACCCCTTCAGATACGCAGTATTTT. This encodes CASSLTPSDTQYF.

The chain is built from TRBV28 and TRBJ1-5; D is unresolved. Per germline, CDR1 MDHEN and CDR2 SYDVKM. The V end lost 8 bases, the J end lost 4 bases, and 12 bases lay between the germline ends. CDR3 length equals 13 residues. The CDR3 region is CASGRLLNQPQHF. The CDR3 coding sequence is TGTGCCAGCGGCAGGCTTCTTAATCAGCCCCAGCATTTT.

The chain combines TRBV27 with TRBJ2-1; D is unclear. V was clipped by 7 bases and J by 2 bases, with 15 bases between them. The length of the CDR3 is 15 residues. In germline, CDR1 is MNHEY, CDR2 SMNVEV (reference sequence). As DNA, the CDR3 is TGTGCCAGCAACCCGACGGGTTGGGCCTACAATGAGCAGTTCTTC. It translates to CASNPTGWAYNEQFF.

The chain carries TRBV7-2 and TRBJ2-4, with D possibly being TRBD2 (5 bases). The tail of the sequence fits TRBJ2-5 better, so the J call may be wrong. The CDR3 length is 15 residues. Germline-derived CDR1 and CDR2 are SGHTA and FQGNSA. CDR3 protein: CASSLLLQRGETQYF. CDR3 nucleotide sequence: TGTGCCAGCAGCTTATTGTTACAACGGGGAGAGACCCAGTACTTC.

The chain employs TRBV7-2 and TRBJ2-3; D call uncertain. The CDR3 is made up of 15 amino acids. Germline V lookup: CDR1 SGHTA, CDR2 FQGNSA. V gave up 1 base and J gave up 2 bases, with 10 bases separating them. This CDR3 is CASSLVGGFTDTQYF. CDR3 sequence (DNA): TGTGCCAGCAGCTTAGTGGGCGGATTCACAGATACGCAGTATTTT. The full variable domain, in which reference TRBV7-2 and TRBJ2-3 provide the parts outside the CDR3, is GAGVSQSPSNKVTEKGKDVELRCDPISGHTALYWYRQSLGQGLEFLIYFQGNSAPDKSGLPSDRFSAERTGGSVSTLTIQRTQQEDSAVYLCASSLVGGFTDTQYFGPGTRLTVL.

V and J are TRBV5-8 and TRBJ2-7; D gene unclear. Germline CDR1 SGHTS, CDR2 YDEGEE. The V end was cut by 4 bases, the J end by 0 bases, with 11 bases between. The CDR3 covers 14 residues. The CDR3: CASSKDGYSYEQYF. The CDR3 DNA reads TGTGCCAGCAGCAAGGACGGATACTCCTACGAGCAGTACTTC.

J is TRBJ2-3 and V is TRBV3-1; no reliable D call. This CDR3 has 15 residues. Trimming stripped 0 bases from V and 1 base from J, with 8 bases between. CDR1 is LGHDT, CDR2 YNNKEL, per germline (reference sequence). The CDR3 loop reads CASSQDSMGTDTQYF. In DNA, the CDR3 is TGTGCCAGCAGCCAAGATTCCATGGGCACAGATACGCAGTATTTT.

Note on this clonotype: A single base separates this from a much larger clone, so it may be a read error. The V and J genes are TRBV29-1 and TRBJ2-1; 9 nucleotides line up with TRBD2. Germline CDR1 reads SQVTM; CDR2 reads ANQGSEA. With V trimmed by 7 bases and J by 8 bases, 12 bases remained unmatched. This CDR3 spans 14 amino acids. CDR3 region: CSALGPAGGDEQFF. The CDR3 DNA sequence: TGCAGCGCCCTGGGACCAGCGGGAGGTGATGAGCAGTTCTTC.

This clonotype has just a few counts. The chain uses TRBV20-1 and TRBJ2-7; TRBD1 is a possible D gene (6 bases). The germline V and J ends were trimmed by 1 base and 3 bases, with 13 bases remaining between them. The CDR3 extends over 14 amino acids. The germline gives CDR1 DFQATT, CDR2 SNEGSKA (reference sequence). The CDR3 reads CSARGGLTFYEQYF. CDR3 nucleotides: TGCAGTGCTAGAGGGGGGCTAACTTTCTACGAGCAGTACTTC.

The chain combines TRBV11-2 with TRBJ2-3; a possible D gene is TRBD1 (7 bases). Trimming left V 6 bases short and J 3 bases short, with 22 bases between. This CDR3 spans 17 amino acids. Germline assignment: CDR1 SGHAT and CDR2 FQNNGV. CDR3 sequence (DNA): TGTGCCAGCAGTCCTTGGCGGGATACACAGGGGACAGATACGCAGTATTTT. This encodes CASSPWRDTQGTDTQYF.

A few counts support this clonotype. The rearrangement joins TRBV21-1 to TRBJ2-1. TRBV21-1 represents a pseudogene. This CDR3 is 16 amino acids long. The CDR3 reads CASSKGTYLAYNEQFF. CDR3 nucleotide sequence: TGTGCCAGCAGCAAAGGTACTTACTTGGCCTACAATGAGCAGTTCTTC.

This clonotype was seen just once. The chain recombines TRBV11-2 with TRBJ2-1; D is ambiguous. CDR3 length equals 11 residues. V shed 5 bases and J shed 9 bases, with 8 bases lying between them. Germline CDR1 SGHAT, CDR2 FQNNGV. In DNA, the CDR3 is TGTGCCAGCAGCCTCCTCTTTGAGCAGTTCTTC. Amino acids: CASSLLFEQFF.

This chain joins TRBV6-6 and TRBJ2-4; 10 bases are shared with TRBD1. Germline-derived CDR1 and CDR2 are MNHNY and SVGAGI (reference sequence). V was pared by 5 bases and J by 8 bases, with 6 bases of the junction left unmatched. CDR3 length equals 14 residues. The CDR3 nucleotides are TGTGCCAGCAGTATGGGACAGGGGAAACACATTCAGTACTTC. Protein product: CASSMGQGKHIQYF.

The CDR3 bases are TGTGCCAGCAGTAGACCGCCGGACGAGCAGTACTTC. This gives the protein CASSRPPDEQYF. The chain has TRBV6-5 and TRBJ2-7, with unresolved D. V was clipped by 5 bases and J by 5 bases, with 10 bases between them. Germline CDR1 and CDR2: MNHEY and SVGAGI. The CDR3 has 12 amino acids.

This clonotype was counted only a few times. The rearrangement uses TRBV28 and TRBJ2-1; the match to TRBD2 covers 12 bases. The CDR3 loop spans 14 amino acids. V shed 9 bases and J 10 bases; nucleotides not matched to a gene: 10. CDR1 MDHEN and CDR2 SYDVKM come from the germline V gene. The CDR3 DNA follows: TGTGCCAGTAGACTAGCGGGAGTTTTAGAGGAGCAGTTCTTC. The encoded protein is CASRLAGVLEEQFF.

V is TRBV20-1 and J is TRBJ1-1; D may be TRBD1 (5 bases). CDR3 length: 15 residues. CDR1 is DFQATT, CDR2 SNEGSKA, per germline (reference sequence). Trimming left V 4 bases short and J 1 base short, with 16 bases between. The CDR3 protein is CSAKGAPPTNTEAFF. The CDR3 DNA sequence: TGCAGTGCTAAAGGGGCCCCCCCCACGAACACTGAAGCTTTCTTT.

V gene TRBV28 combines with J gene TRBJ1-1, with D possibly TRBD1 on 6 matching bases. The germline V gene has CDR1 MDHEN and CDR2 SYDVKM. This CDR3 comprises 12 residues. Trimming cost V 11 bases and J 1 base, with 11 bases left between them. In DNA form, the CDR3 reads TGTGCCGCTGAACAGGGGAACACTGAAGCTTTCTTT. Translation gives CAAEQGNTEAFF.

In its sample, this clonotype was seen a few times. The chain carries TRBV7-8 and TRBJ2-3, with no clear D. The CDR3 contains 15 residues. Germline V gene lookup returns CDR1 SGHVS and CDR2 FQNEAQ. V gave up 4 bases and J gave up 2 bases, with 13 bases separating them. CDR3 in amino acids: CASSSVGWYTDTQYF. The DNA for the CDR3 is TGTGCCAGCAGCTCGGTGGGGTGGTACACAGATACGCAGTATTTT.

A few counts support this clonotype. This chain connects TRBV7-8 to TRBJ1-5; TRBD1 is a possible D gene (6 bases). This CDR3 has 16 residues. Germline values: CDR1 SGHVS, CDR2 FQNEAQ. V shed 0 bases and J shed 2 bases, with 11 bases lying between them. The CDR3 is CASSLARTEGNQPQHF. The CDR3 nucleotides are TGTGCCAGCAGCTTAGCCAGGACAGAGGGCAATCAGCCCCAGCATTTT. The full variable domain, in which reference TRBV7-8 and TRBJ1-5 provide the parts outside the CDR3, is GAGVSQSPRYKVAKRGQDVALRCDPISGHVSLFWYQQALGQGPEFLTYFQNEAQLDKSGLPSDRFFAERPEGSVSTLKIQRTQQEDSAVYLCASSLARTEGNQPQHFGDGTRLSIL.

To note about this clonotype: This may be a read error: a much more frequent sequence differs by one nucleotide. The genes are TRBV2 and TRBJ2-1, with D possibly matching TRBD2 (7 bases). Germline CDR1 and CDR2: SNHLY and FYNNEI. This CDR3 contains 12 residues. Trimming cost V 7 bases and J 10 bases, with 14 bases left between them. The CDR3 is CASTGGGYEQFF. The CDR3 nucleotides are TGTGCCAGCACGGGCGGGGGCTACGAGCAGTTCTTC.

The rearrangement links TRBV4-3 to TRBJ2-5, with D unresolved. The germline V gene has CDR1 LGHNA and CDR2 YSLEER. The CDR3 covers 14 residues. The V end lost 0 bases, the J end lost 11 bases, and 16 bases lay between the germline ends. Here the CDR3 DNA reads TGCGCCAGCAGCCAAGAGGCCCTAGGCAGTGAGCAGTACTTC. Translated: CASSQEALGSEQYF.